The source of this TCR beta chain is a study of T cells in localized non-small cell lung cancer. Clones were sequenced by immunoSEQ multiplex PCR, and TCRdb holds only the in-frame ones, with some missing. The repertoire includes about 11,000 clones, roughly nine tenths of them detected once, and about 13% sits in the top ten. Study-wide findings and caveats: A median of approximately 54 clones ranked among the top 100 in tumor appeared in adjacent lung. As only one tumor region underwent sequencing, heterogeneity remains possible. Clonality of T cells reached its maximum in uninvolved adjacent lung, surpassing tumor. Patients showing higher blood T cell density tended to see longer overall survival.

As to this clone: What it recognizes is unknown.

The sample consisted of peripheral blood, taken before any cancer treatment. The source is a male donor at least 60 years old with stage III lung adenocarcinoma.

CDR3 bases: TGTGCCAGCACCGCGGGGACAACTAACTATGGCTACACCTTC. Protein: CASTAGTTNYGYTF. The chain recombines TRBV28 with TRBJ1-2, with D tentatively TRBD1 (6 bases). Looked up from germline, CDR1 is MDHEN and CDR2 is SYDVKM. Trimming removed 7 bases from V and 0 bases from J, with 12 bases in between. There are 14 residues in the CDR3.